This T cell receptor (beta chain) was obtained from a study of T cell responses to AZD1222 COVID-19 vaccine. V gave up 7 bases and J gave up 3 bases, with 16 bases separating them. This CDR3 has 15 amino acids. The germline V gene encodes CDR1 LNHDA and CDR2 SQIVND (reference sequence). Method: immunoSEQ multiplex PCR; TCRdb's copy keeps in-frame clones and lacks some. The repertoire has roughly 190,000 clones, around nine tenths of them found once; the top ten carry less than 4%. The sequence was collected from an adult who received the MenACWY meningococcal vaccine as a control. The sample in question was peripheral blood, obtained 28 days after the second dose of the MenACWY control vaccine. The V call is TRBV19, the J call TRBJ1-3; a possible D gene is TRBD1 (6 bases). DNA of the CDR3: TGTGCCAGTAAATGGAGGTCAGGGGTTGGAAACACCATATATTTT. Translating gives CASKWRSGVGNTIYF.